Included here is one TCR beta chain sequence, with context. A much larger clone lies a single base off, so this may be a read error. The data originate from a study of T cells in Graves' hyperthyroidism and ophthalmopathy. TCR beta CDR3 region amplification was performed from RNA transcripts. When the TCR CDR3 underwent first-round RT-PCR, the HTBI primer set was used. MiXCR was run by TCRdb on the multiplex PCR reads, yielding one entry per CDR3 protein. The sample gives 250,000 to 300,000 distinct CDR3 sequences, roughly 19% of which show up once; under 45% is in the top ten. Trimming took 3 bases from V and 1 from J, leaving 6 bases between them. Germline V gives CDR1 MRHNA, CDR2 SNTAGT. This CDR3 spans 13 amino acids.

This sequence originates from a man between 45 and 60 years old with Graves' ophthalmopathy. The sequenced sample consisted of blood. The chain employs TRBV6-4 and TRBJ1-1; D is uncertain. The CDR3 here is CASSEKANTEAFF. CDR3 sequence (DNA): TGTGCCAGCAGTGAAAAAGCGAACACTGAAGCTTTCTTT.